These 13 T cell receptor beta chains were all obtained from the same sample, sequenced in a study of tumor-infiltrating lymphocytes in primary liver carcinoma. Total RNA amounting to approximately 460 ng was the source from which TCR beta cDNA was made with a constant-region primer. The TCR beta library was amplified through three nested multiplex PCR rounds in a modified ARM-PCR procedure. Researchers ran the first two PCR rounds for approximately 10 cycles each with TRBV1-TRBV30 forward primers and a C-beta reverse primer. MiXCR was run by TCRdb on the multiplex PCR reads, yielding one entry per CDR3 protein. The table records around 19,000 distinct CDR3 sequences, roughly 80% of them present only once. Between roughly 17 and 31 mg of unsorted bulk tissue served as the source from which RNA and DNA were co-extracted. The sequencing input was liver tumor tissue from sampling region 4. This sample's subset: tumor region T4, right-lateral pole. Receptors were obtained from a young woman with primary liver carcinoma and hepatitis B virus infection.

In its sample, this clonotype was seen a few times. This chain connects TRBV11-2 to TRBJ2-3; 7 nucleotides agree with TRBD2. Germline assignment: CDR1 SGHAT and CDR2 FQNNGV. The CDR3 runs 15 residues. V shed 6 bases and J 1 base; nucleotides not matched to a gene: 7. As DNA, the CDR3 is TGTGCCAGCAGACTAGAGGCGGGAGGCACAGATACGCAGTATTTT. Residues: CASRLEAGGTDTQYF. The full variable domain, completed using reference TRBV11-2 and TRBJ2-3, is EAGVAQSPRYKIIEKRQSVAFWCNPISGHATLYWYQQILGQGPKLLIQFQNNGVVDDSQLPKDRFSAERLKGVDSTLKIQPAKLEDSAVYLCASRLEAGGTDTQYFGPGTRLTVL.

On this clonotype itself: A much larger clone is a single base away; this may be a read error. The chain combines TRBV6-5 with TRBJ2-2; 7 bases map to TRBD2. CDR3 length: 15 residues. Per the germline V gene, CDR1 is MNHEY and CDR2 is SVGAGI. CDR3 region: CASTPSGVNTGGLFF. The CDR3 DNA reads as TGTGCCAGCACCCCTAGCGGAGTGAACACCGGGGGGCTGTTTTTT.

The chain combines TRBV29-1 with TRBJ2-1, with TRBD2 matching over 10 bases. The V segment lost 1 base and the J segment 8 bases; nucleotides outside the gene matches: 14. In germline, CDR1 is SQVTM, CDR2 ANQGSEA. The CDR3 is made up of 17 amino acids. Here the CDR3 DNA reads TGCAGCGTTGAAGGGTCGCAGAGCGGGAGGGCCAGAGATGAGCAGTTCTTC. Amino acids: CSVEGSQSGRARDEQFF.

About this clonotype itself: A junction boundary mismatches the germline segment, possibly from a read error. The gene calls are TRBV7-3 and TRBJ2-3; the D is unclear. Germline V lookup: CDR1 SGHTA, CDR2 FQGTGA. This CDR3 comprises 15 residues. CDR3 in amino acids: CASSPYRGGTDTQYF. DNA for the CDR3: TGTGCCAGCAGCCCCTATAGAGGCGGCACAGATACACAGTATTTT. Variable domain in full (rest from reference TRBV7-3 and TRBJ2-3): GAGVSQTPSNKVTEKGKYVELRCDPISGHTALYWYRQSLGQGPEFLIYFQGTGAADDSGLPNDRFFAVRPEGSVSTLKIQRTERGDSAVYLCASSPYRGGTDTQYFGPGTRLTVL.

This clonotype was counted only a few times. V usage is TRBV11-2 and J usage is TRBJ1-1; 12 bases are shared with TRBD1. The ends lost 5 bases at V and 14 bases at J; junction bases unmatched: 30. CDR3 length equals 20 residues. Germline CDR1 reads SGHAT; CDR2 reads FQNNGV. CDR3 coding DNA: TGTGCCAGCAGCGCTCGGGACAGGGGGCACAAGAGGTGGAGTAATACTGAGGCCTTCTTT. Its translation is CASSARDRGHKRWSNTEAFF.

Regarding this clonotype: One end of the junction is discordant with germline, which a read error may explain. The chain employs TRBV7-9 and TRBJ2-1, with TRBD2 matching over 8 bases. This CDR3 comprises 16 residues. CDR1 and CDR2 from the germline V gene are SEHNR and FQNEAQ (reference sequence). CDR3: CASTLGTSGARNEQFF. The CDR3 region has the DNA TGTGCCAGCACCTTAGGAACTAGCGGAGCTAGGAATGAGCAGTTCTTC.

Comments on this clonotype: Germline is not matched at one junction end, which may reflect a read error. The gene calls are TRBV12-3 or TRBV12-4 and TRBJ2-1; 10 bases are shared with TRBD2. This CDR3 is built from 15 residues. CDR3 protein: CTSSLSGTSALELFF. CDR3 nucleotide sequence: TGTACCAGCAGCCTGTCCGGGACTAGCGCACTTGAGCTGTTCTTC.

A note on this clonotype: A read error may produce the germline difference seen at one junction end. This chain uses TRBV11-2 with TRBJ2-2, with D hard to call. The germline V gene encodes CDR1 SGHAT and CDR2 FQNNGV. The CDR3 consists of 16 residues. The CDR3 here is CASYPDPQLNAGELFF. The CDR3 DNA reads TGTGCCAGCTACCCCGATCCCCAATTGAACGCCGGGGAGCTGTTTTTT. The full variable domain, rest sourced from reference TRBV11-2 and TRBJ2-2, is EAGVAQSPRYKIIEKRQSVAFWCNPISGHATLYWYQQILGQGPKLLIQFQNNGVVDDSQLPKDRFSAERLKGVDSTLKIQPAKLEDSAVYLCASYPDPQLNAGELFFGEGSRLTVL.

Of note for this clonotype: A much larger clone lies a single base off, so this may be a read error. The rearrangement uses TRBV11-3 and TRBJ2-1; 7 positions agree with TRBD1. Germline V CDR1 and CDR2: SGHNT, YENEEA. This CDR3 has 14 residues. CDR3 residues: CASSLTGTYIEQFF. CDR3 coding DNA: TGTGCCAGCAGCTTGACAGGGACCTACATTGAGCAGTTCTTC.

About this clonotype: At one end the junction does not follow the germline gene, possibly because of a read error. The V gene is TRBV4-3, the J gene TRBJ1-2; a weak D match, TRBD1 (5 bases). Germline loops: CDR1 LGHNA, CDR2 YSLEER. The CDR3 is made up of 15 amino acids. DNA of the CDR3: TGTGCCAGCAGTCAGGATTGGGGCGGGGTGAATGGCTACACCTTC. Translation: CASSQDWGGVNGYTF.

Only a few counts were recorded for this clonotype. Relative to the germline gene, one junction end is altered; a read error may explain this. The chain employs TRBV11-1 and TRBJ2-7; D is perhaps TRBD1 or TRBD2 (5 bases each). Germline assignment: CDR1 SGHAT and CDR2 FQDESV (reference sequence). The CDR3 totals 15 residues. The CDR3 DNA follows: TGTGCCGGCAGCCCCCGGGACGCCTGTTCCTACGAGCAGTACTTC. The encoded protein is CAGSPRDACSYEQYF.

This clonotype was detected only once. The chain carries TRBV11-1 and TRBJ1-1; no clear D. Trimming shortened V by 3 bases and J by 11 bases, and 16 bases separated the two germline ends. The germline CDR1 and CDR2 sequences are SGHAT and FQDESV (reference sequence). CDR3 length: 13 residues. CDR3 sequence reads: CASSFRLNTWAFF. The DNA for the CDR3 is TGTGCCAGCAGCTTCCGGCTGAACACTTGGGCTTTCTTT.

Remarks on this clonotype: One end of the junction fails to match germline, which may point to a read error. This rearrangement joins TRBV6-1 to TRBJ2-2; D possibly matches TRBD1 or TRBD2 (5 bases each). This CDR3 contains 19 residues. The germline CDR1 and CDR2 sequences are MNHNS and SASEGT. The chain's CDR3 is CASSETLPGDAANTRELFF. CDR3 nucleotides: TGTGCCAGCAGTGAAACCCTTCCCGGGGACGCCGCGAACACCAGGGAACTGTTTTTT.